The entry below gives a single T cell receptor beta chain sequence along with its context. These data are taken from a study of blood T cell repertoires in COVID-19. Under the authors' procedure: Researchers report that nucleated cell counts were estimated from reference gene primer amplification. TCRdb's copy holds only in-frame clones and misses some; the assay was immunoSEQ multiplex PCR. V, J and clone size derive from that table, while D and trimming were established from the DNA sequence. The sample has 15,000 to 20,000 clones, roughly 89% seen once; the top ten hold about 13%. Trimming cost V 6 bases and J 6 bases; bases outside gene matches: 1. CDR1 and CDR2 (germline): SNHLY, FYNNEI. The CDR3 has 12 residues.

The genes are TRBV2 and TRBJ2-1; 8 bases line up with TRBD1. The sequenced sample consisted of peripheral blood. The TCR sequence derives from a man in his fifties or sixties with active COVID-19. As DNA, the CDR3 is TGTGCCAGCAGGGACAGGGCCAATGAGCAGTTCTTC. This codes for CASRDRANEQFF.